The present entry profiles one T cell receptor (beta chain) with its context. The protocol was immunoSEQ multiplex PCR, while the TCRdb copy is restricted to in-frame clones and leaves out a portion. This repertoire shows around 280,000 clones, 70% to 90% found once; its top ten account for about 5.5%. This sample was taken from a study of blood T cell repertoires in COVID-19. The V gene's germline CDR1 is SGHNT and CDR2 YYREEE (reference sequence). The CDR3 loop spans 14 amino acids. V gave up 0 bases and J gave up 3 bases; unmatched junction bases: 2. The material sequenced was PBMCs or T cells enriched from blood (not recorded which). This chain joins TRBV5-4 and TRBJ2-7; 8 positions match TRBD1. The clonotype originates from a woman aged 40 to 55 who had recovered from COVID-19. The CDR3 region has the DNA TGTGCCAGCAGCTTGGCCGGGACAGGCTACGAGCAGTACTTC. Translated, it gives CASSLAGTGYEQYF.